These 26 T cell receptor beta chains share one sample of origin, sequenced in a study of CD8+ T cells in alopecia areata. Reverse transcribed after extraction, RNA yielded cDNA as the sequencing template. Profiled with immunoSEQ multiplex PCR; TCRdb holds only in-frame clones, not every one. The sample shows roughly 100,000 clones, roughly 53% of them seen only once. Sequencing input: CD4+ T cells sorted from blood. The source of these receptors is a human donor in good health.

V gene TRBV18 combines with J gene TRBJ1-6; no definite D call. Trimming pared 3 bases from V and 4 bases from J, leaving 10 bases between. The CDR3 sequence is 15 residues long. CDR1 and CDR2 from the germline V gene are KGHSH and LQKENI. DNA of the CDR3: TGTGCCAGCTCACCGGGAGGGAGTTATAATTCACCCCTCCACTTT. Amino acids: CASSPGGSYNSPLHF.

This clone has only a few counts. The V call is TRBV5-1, the J call TRBJ1-2, with TRBD1 matching over 8 bases. The junction had 9 bases not matched to a gene; V was cut back by 4 bases and J by 4 bases. The CDR3 consists of 15 residues. Germline assignment: CDR1 SGHRS and CDR2 YFSETQ. CDR3 amino acids: CASSTGQGKAYGYTF. The CDR3, as DNA: TGCGCCAGCAGCACCGGACAGGGAAAGGCCTATGGCTACACCTTC. Complete variable domain (other parts from reference TRBV5-1 and TRBJ1-2): KAGVTQTPRYLIKTRGQQVTLSCSPISGHRSVSWYQQTPGQGLQFLFEYFSETQRNKGNFPGRFSGRQFSNSRSEMNVSTLELGDSALYLCASSTGQGKAYGYTFGSGTRLTVV.

This clone was counted once. The gene calls are TRBV29-1 and TRBJ1-1; D remains ambiguous. The CDR3 totals 14 residues. The germline V gene has CDR1 SQVTM and CDR2 ANQGSEA. The V end lost 6 bases, the J end lost 1 base, and 15 bases lay between the germline ends. This CDR3 reads CSVRFLRPNTEAFF. The DNA of the CDR3 is TGCAGCGTCCGGTTTCTACGCCCGAACACTGAAGCTTTCTTT.

The J gene is TRBJ1-3, the V gene TRBV6-5; TRBD1 aligns across 8 bases. Germline CDR1 and CDR2: MNHEY and SVGAGI. Unmatched junction bases numbered 4, after V lost 6 bases and J lost 0 bases. The CDR3 consists of 15 residues. CDR3 amino acids: CASRSTGGSGNTIYF. The CDR3 DNA reads TGTGCCAGCAGATCAACAGGGGGCTCTGGAAACACCATATATTTT.

This clone was detected many times. The chain uses TRBV28 and TRBJ2-4; D unresolved. The CDR3 extends over 14 amino acids. V gave up 6 bases and J gave up 1 base, with 10 bases separating them. Germline-derived CDR1 and CDR2 are MDHEN and SYDVKM. CDR3 in DNA: TGTGCCAGCAGCCCTGAATGGGCCAAAAACATTCAGTACTTC. Protein sequence: CASSPEWAKNIQYF.

This clone was seen a handful of times. The chain is built from TRBV4-3 and TRBJ2-3; 9 nucleotides match TRBD2. The CDR3 contains 15 residues. Germline V gives CDR1 LGHNA, CDR2 YSLEER. With V trimmed by 2 bases and J by 9 bases, 9 bases remained unmatched. CDR3 region: CASSQLSGGGATQYF. The CDR3 DNA follows: TGCGCCAGCAGCCAACTTAGCGGGGGTGGGGCAACGCAGTATTTT.

As to this clone: The sample holds other DNA sequences that translate to the same CDR3. The chain employs TRBV5-6 and TRBJ1-1; D gene ambiguous. Deletions cut 1 base from V and 2 bases from J, with 0 bases between. This CDR3 has 11 amino acids. The germline CDR1 and CDR2 sequences are SGHDT and YYEEEE. The CDR3 coding sequence is TGTGCCAGCAGCTTGAACACTGAAGCTTTCTTT. Encoded protein: CASSLNTEAFF. The full variable domain, its missing parts supplied by reference TRBV5-6 and TRBJ1-1, is DAGVTQSPTHLIKTRGQQVTLRCSPKSGHDTVSWYQQALGQGPQFIFQYYEEEERQRGNFPDRFSGHQFPNYSSELNVNALLLGDSALYLCASSLNTEAFFGQGTRLTVV.

The V and J genes are TRBV29-1 and TRBJ2-2; D possibly matches TRBD1 or TRBD2 (5 bases each). In germline, CDR1 is SQVTM, CDR2 ANQGSEA. The germline V and J ends were trimmed by 1 base and 7 bases, with 10 bases remaining between them. CDR3 length equals 13 residues. The CDR3 coding sequence is TGCAGCGTTGAAGGGGATGGGGGCGGGGAGCTGTTTTTT. This gives the protein CSVEGDGGGELFF.

The chain employs TRBV7-8 and TRBJ1-5; the match to TRBD1 covers 7 bases. Germline values: CDR1 SGHVS, CDR2 FQNEAQ. The CDR3 is made up of 20 amino acids. V lost 4 bases to trimming and J lost 4 bases; unmatched junction nucleotides: 22. CDR3 DNA sequence: TGTGCCAGCAGCTCAGAACTATCACGTCACGGGACAGTACGTAATCAGCCCCAGCATTTT. The encoded protein is CASSSELSRHGTVRNQPQHF.

This clone was seen just once. This chain links TRBV30 with TRBJ1-5, with D uncertain. The CDR3 loop spans 14 amino acids. Germline V gene data show CDR1 as GTSNPN and CDR2 as SVGIG (reference sequence). V gave up 0 bases and J gave up 4 bases, with 10 bases separating them. The CDR3 loop reads CAWSVGRQNQPQHF. The CDR3 nucleotides are TGTGCCTGGAGTGTGGGGAGGCAGAATCAGCCCCAGCATTTT.

J is TRBJ1-6 and V is TRBV25-1; TRBD1 is a possible D gene (6 bases). Germline-derived CDR1 and CDR2 are MGHDK and SYGVNS. The CDR3 is 17 residues long. The V end was cut by 2 bases, the J end by 10 bases, with 21 bases between. The chain's CDR3 is CASSEGRTETYRSPLHF. Written as DNA, the CDR3 is TGTGCCAGCAGTGAAGGACGGACAGAAACATATCGGTCACCCCTCCACTTT.

This sequence joins TRBV7-2 and TRBJ2-7; 11 positions match TRBD2. V was pared by 0 bases and J by 5 bases, with 6 bases of the junction left unmatched. CDR1 and CDR2 (germline): SGHTA, FQGNSA. The CDR3 has 16 residues. CDR3 sequence (DNA): TGTGCCAGCAGCTTAGCTAGCGGGGGGGCGAGAAACGAGCAGTACTTC. Protein: CASSLASGGARNEQYF.

On this clone itself: The sample carries other DNA sequences with the same CDR3. The chain joins TRBV6-5 to TRBJ1-1; D possibly corresponds to TRBD1 (5 bases). This CDR3 spans 13 amino acids. Trimming removed 6 bases at V and 1 base at J, with 9 bases between. From germline, CDR1 is MNHEY and CDR2 SVGAGI. The CDR3 nucleotides read TGTGCCAGCAGCTTAAGGGGGAACACTGAAGCTTTCTTT. Translated, it gives CASSLRGNTEAFF.

The CDR3 sequence: CATRTGDNSPLHF. DNA of the CDR3: TGTGCCACTCGGACGGGCGATAATTCACCCCTCCACTTT. This chain connects TRBV10-3 to TRBJ1-6; D uncertain. The germline CDR1 and CDR2 sequences are ENHRY and SYGVKD. V was cut by 10 bases and J by 5 bases, with 12 bases left in between. The CDR3 loop spans 13 amino acids.

The chain couples TRBV30 to TRBJ1-1; D ambiguous. V lost 2 bases, J lost 1 base, and 14 bases lay in between. The CDR3 length is 15 residues. CDR1 and CDR2 (germline): GTSNPN, SVGIG (reference sequence). In nucleotides, the CDR3 is TGTGCCTGGAGTATGAGACTTCGGGGGAACACTGAAGCTTTCTTT. It yields the protein CAWSMRLRGNTEAFF.

The rearrangement uses TRBV19 and TRBJ2-7; 12 bases are shared with TRBD1. There are 14 residues in the CDR3. Looked up from germline, CDR1 is LNHDA and CDR2 is SQIVND (reference sequence). After removal of 5 bases from V and 5 bases from J, the junction contained 4 bases not matched to a gene. CDR3 sequence (DNA): TGTGCCAGTAGTCCGGGACAGGGGGCTGACGAGCAGTACTTC. This encodes CASSPGQGADEQYF. Based on the CDR3 plus reference TRBV19 and TRBJ2-7, the full variable domain is DGGITQSPKYLFRKEGQNVTLSCEQNLNHDAMYWYRQDPGQGLRLIYYSQIVNDFQKGDIAEGYSVSREKKESFPLTVTSAQKNPTAFYLCASSPGQGADEQYFGPGTRLTVT.

This chain connects TRBV2 to TRBJ1-4; D uncertain. CDR3 size: 14 residues. V dropped 8 bases and J dropped 7 bases, with 17 bases sitting between them. The germline CDR1 and CDR2 sequences are SNHLY and FYNNEI. The CDR3 loop reads CASRTLGGSEKLFF. CDR3 sequence (DNA): TGTGCCAGCCGCACCCTGGGAGGTAGTGAAAAACTGTTTTTT.

The V gene is TRBV28, the J gene TRBJ2-7; D gene ambiguous. CDR1 and CDR2 (germline): MDHEN, SYDVKM. V shed 6 bases and J shed 1 base, with 7 bases lying between them. The CDR3 contains 12 residues. The CDR3 is CASSLDSYEQYF. CDR3 nucleotide sequence: TGTGCCAGCAGCCTGGATTCCTACGAGCAGTACTTC.

The rearrangement links TRBV29-1 to TRBJ2-3; D not certain. V was shortened by 3 bases and J by 8 bases, with 9 bases between the two germline ends. The CDR3 is 11 amino acids. The germline CDR1 and CDR2 sequences are SQVTM and ANQGSEA. The CDR3 loop is CSVDLFSTQYF. The CDR3 DNA follows: TGCAGCGTTGATTTATTTTCTACGCAGTATTTT.

In DNA, the CDR3 is TGTGCCTGGGGACAACGGGGCGAGCAGTACTTC. This codes for CAWGQRGEQYF. V is TRBV30 and J is TRBJ2-7; D may be TRBD1 or TRBD2 (5 bases each). The V gene lost 5 bases and the J gene lost 6 bases, with 11 bases spanning the gap. The CDR3 extends over 11 amino acids. Looked up from germline, CDR1 is GTSNPN and CDR2 is SVGIG (reference sequence).

J is TRBJ2-7 and V is TRBV19; D assignment may be TRBD1 or TRBD2 (5 bases each). V was shortened by 3 bases and J by 5 bases, with 8 bases between the two germline ends. Per the germline V gene, CDR1 is LNHDA and CDR2 is SQIVND (reference sequence). The CDR3 covers 12 residues. In DNA form, the CDR3 reads TGTGCCAGTAGTATTAGAGGGGACGAGCAGTACTTC. It yields the protein CASSIRGDEQYF. Variable domain in full (rest from reference TRBV19 and TRBJ2-7): DGGITQSPKYLFRKEGQNVTLSCEQNLNHDAMYWYRQDPGQGLRLIYYSQIVNDFQKGDIAEGYSVSREKKESFPLTVTSAQKNPTAFYLCASSIRGDEQYFGPGTRLTVT.

A few counts support this clone. The chain has TRBV6-5 and TRBJ1-5; no reliable D call. The V and J ends lost 4 bases and 4 bases respectively, with 8 bases between them. This CDR3 has 13 amino acids. Per germline, CDR1 MNHEY and CDR2 SVGAGI. DNA of the CDR3: TGTGCCAGCAGTTTCGGGGTGAATCAGCCCCAGCATTTT. This encodes CASSFGVNQPQHF.

The CDR3 DNA reads TGTGCCTTCGGACAAGGGAGAAATGAAAAACTGTTTTTT. Encoded protein: CAFGQGRNEKLFF. J is TRBJ1-4 and V is TRBV30; D might be TRBD1 (5 bases). With 7 bases removed from V and 5 bases from J, the gap between germline ends came to 14 bases. The CDR3 has 13 residues. Germline V CDR1 and CDR2: GTSNPN, SVGIG (reference sequence).

The V call is TRBV30, the J call TRBJ2-5; 9 nucleotides match TRBD1. V lost 2 bases and J lost 5; bases outside the gene matches: 3. The CDR3 sequence is 13 residues long. From germline, CDR1 is GTSNPN and CDR2 SVGIG (reference sequence). CDR3 sequence reads: CAWSHRGPETQYF. The CDR3 coding sequence is TGTGCCTGGAGTCACAGGGGGCCGGAGACCCAGTACTTC. Based on the CDR3 plus reference TRBV30 and TRBJ2-5, the full variable domain is SQTIHQWPATLVQPVGSPLSLECTVEGTSNPNLYWYRQAAGRGLQLLFYSVGIGQISSEVPQNLSASRPQDRQFILSSKKLLLSDSGFYLCAWSHRGPETQYFGPGTRLLVL.

The V gene is TRBV7-2, the J gene TRBJ1-5; D perhaps matches TRBD1 (5 bases). The V end was cut by 1 base, the J end by 6 bases, with 10 bases between. Looked up from germline, CDR1 is SGHTA and CDR2 is FQGNSA. The CDR3 is made up of 14 amino acids. In DNA, the CDR3 is TGTGCCAGCAGCTTAGTGGGCAGGGCTCAGCCCCAGCATTTT. It encodes CASSLVGRAQPQHF.

The chain joins TRBV10-3 to TRBJ2-1, with D unresolved. V lost 6 bases and J 0 bases, leaving 9 bases between the germline ends. CDR3 length equals 14 residues. Germline lookup yields CDR1 ENHRY and CDR2 SYGVKD. CDR3 DNA: TGTGCCATCAGCAGCGATAGCTCCTACAATGAGCAGTTCTTC. Its translation is CAISSDSSYNEQFF.